Presented here are 8 T cell receptor beta chains from one specimen sequenced in a study of T cells in Graves' hyperthyroidism and ophthalmopathy. RNA transcripts provided the source from which TCR beta CDR3 regions were amplified. HTBI primers were the set used in a first-round RT-PCR of the TCR CDR3. TCRdb processed the multiplex PCR reads anew with MiXCR; each CDR3 protein has one entry. This sample has 80,000 to 100,000 distinct CDR3 sequences, with approximately 42% found just once. Sequencing input: peripheral blood or thyroid tissue (not recorded which). These receptors were obtained from a woman in her twenties or thirties with Graves' hyperthyroidism.

This clonotype was observed at least ten times. The chain recombines TRBV25-1 with TRBJ2-2, with 8 positions matching TRBD2. Germline V CDR1 and CDR2: MGHDK, SYGVNS. J gave up 1 base and V 4 bases, and 11 bases lay outside the gene matches. CDR3 size: 18 residues. The CDR3 DNA sequence: TGTGCCAGCAGTGGCCAAGCTTGGCTAGCGGGGAACACCGGGGAGCTGTTTTTT. Its translation is CASSGQAWLAGNTGELFF. Drawing the rest from reference TRBV25-1 and TRBJ2-2, the complete variable domain is EADIYQTPRYLVIGTGKKITLECSQTMGHDKMYWYQQDPGMELHLIHYSYGVNSTEKGDLSSESTVSRIRTEHFPLTLESARPSHTSQYLCASSGQAWLAGNTGELFFGEGSRLTVL.

The gene calls are TRBV7-9 and TRBJ1-5; 7 nucleotides align to TRBD1. V trimming: 8 bases; J trimming: 6 bases; junction bases outside the gene matches: 13. Germline CDR1 and CDR2: SEHNR and FQNEAQ (reference sequence). The CDR3 has 15 residues. The CDR3: CASGSDRAGSQPQHF. Written as DNA, the CDR3 is TGTGCCAGCGGGTCCGACAGGGCTGGTAGTCAGCCCCAGCATTTT.

On this clonotype itself: The junction departs from germline at one end; a sequencing error may be responsible. V is TRBV4-2 and J is TRBJ2-7, with D unresolved. This CDR3 is built from 14 residues. Germline assignment: CDR1 LGHNA and CDR2 YNFKEQ. CDR3 in DNA: TGTGTCAGCAGCCCCAACGTGCTCGCCTACGAGCAGTACTTC. It encodes CVSSPNVLAYEQYF.

There are a few counts of this clonotype. The genes are TRBV24-1 and TRBJ2-3; D is unclear. Germline V gene data show CDR1 as KGHDR and CDR2 as SFDVKD. V shed 0 bases and J shed 2 bases, with 11 bases lying between them. This CDR3 spans 16 amino acids. The CDR3 spells CATSDLRGGSTDTQYF. As DNA, the CDR3 is TGTGCCACCAGTGATTTGCGCGGTGGTTCCACAGATACGCAGTATTTT.

In this sample, this clonotype turned up many times. The J gene is TRBJ2-2, the V gene TRBV19; 13 bases are a match to TRBD2. In germline, CDR1 is LNHDA, CDR2 SQIVND (reference sequence). The length of the CDR3 is 14 residues. The J segment lost 5 bases and the V segment lost 6 bases, leaving 0 bases of the junction unmatched. CDR3 DNA sequence: TGTGCCAGTAGGGGACTAGCGGGAACCGGGGAGCTGTTTTTT. This codes for CASRGLAGTGELFF.

This clonotype came up many times. This chain uses TRBV20-1 with TRBJ2-5; 7 bases are shared with TRBD1. Germline V gene data show CDR1 as DFQATT and CDR2 as SNEGSKA (reference sequence). The CDR3 is 13 residues long. With 5 bases clipped from V and 2 bases from J, the junction kept 5 bases outside the gene matches. The CDR3 loop reads CSALQGWQETQYF. CDR3 coding DNA: TGCAGTGCTCTACAGGGGTGGCAAGAGACCCAGTACTTC.

At least ten counts were recorded for this clonotype. V and J are TRBV6-1 and TRBJ1-5; D gene ambiguous. V lost 2 bases, J lost 0 bases, and 8 bases lay in between. The CDR3 runs to 15 residues. Germline CDR1 MNHNS, CDR2 SASEGT. Written as DNA, the CDR3 is TGTGCCAGCAGTGAACGACAAAATAGCAATCAGCCCCAGCATTTT. Protein: CASSERQNSNQPQHF.

This chain links TRBV5-4 with TRBJ2-1; D remains ambiguous. V was cut by 1 base and J by 8 bases, with 13 bases left in between. Looked up from germline, CDR1 is SGHNT and CDR2 is YYREEE (reference sequence). This CDR3 spans 14 amino acids. The CDR3 DNA reads as TGTGCCAGCAGCTTGAGGCCCGTCGGCGATGAGCAGTTCTTC. This sequence encodes CASSLRPVGDEQFF.